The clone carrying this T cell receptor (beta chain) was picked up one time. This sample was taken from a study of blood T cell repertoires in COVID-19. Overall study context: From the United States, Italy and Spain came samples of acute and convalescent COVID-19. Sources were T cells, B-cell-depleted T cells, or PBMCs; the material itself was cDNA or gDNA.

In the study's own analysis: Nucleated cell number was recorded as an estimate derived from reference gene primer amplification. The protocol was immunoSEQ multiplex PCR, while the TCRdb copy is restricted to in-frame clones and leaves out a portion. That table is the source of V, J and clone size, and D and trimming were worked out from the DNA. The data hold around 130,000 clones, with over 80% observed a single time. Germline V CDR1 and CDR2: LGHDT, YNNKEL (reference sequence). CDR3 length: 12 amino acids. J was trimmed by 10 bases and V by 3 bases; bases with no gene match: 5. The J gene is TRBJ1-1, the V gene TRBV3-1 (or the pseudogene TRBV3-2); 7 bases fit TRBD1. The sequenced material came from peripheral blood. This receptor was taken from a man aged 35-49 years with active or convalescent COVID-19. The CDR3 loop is CASSHEGGPAFF. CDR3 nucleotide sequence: TGTGCCAGCAGCCATGAAGGGGGCCCAGCTTTCTTT.